Below are 18 T cell receptor beta chains sequenced from a single sample in a study of cytomegalovirus exposure and HLA in healthy donors. Primers included in the PCR were 60 Vbeta and 13 Jbeta primers. Here immunoSEQ multiplex PCR was the method, and the copy in TCRdb shows in-frame clones only, minus some. The sample lists around 150,000 clones, around 84% occurring once. Source material: PBMCs. These TCRs come from a boy between 2 and 10 years old in good health and CMV-seronegative.

The genes are TRBV4-2 and TRBJ2-3; TRBD2 matches 8 bases. This CDR3 region has 20 residues. Losses at the gene ends were 0 bases for V and 0 bases for J; bases not matched to a gene: 14. Germline values: CDR1 LGHNA, CDR2 YNFKEQ. The CDR3 DNA sequence: TGTGCCAGCAGCCAAGATGGAGCAGCGGGGGAAACCACTAGCACAGATACGCAGTATTTT. Encoded protein: CASSQDGAAGETTSTDTQYF.

The chain recombines TRBV6-5 with TRBJ2-3; 9 bases are shared with TRBD2. From germline, CDR1 is MNHEY and CDR2 SVGAGI. V was clipped by 6 bases and J by 7 bases; unmatched bases: 8. The CDR3 spans 14 residues. For the CDR3, the DNA is TGTGCCAGCAGAAAGCGGGGGGACGCTCATACGCAGTATTTT. As protein: CASRKRGDAHTQYF.

This chain uses TRBV14 with TRBJ1-2; D is undetermined. With 4 bases removed from V and 2 bases from J, the gap between germline ends came to 5 bases. The germline V gene has CDR1 SGHDN and CDR2 FVKESK. This CDR3 comprises 12 residues. CDR3: CASSPGNYGYTF. The CDR3 DNA reads TGTGCCAGCAGCCCGGGGAACTATGGCTACACCTTC.

The chain recombines TRBV28 with TRBJ1-5, with a weak D call TRBD1 (6 bases). The CDR3 spans 18 residues. The germline V and J ends were trimmed by 1 base and 5 bases, with 21 bases remaining between them. Per the germline V gene, CDR1 is MDHEN and CDR2 is SYDVKM. The DNA of the CDR3 is TGTGCCAGCAGTTTATCCAGTGGTGGCAGGGGTCGTTATCAGCCCCAGCATTTT. Amino acids: CASSLSSGGRGRYQPQHF.

The chain couples TRBV28 to TRBJ2-7, with D possibly TRBD1 on 5 matching bases. There are 18 residues in the CDR3. V was shortened by 1 base and J by 0 bases, with 19 bases between the two germline ends. The germline gives CDR1 MDHEN, CDR2 SYDVKM. The CDR3 here is CASSLSPFRAKSSYEQYF. The CDR3 nucleotides are TGTGCCAGCAGTTTATCCCCTTTCAGGGCAAAGAGCTCCTACGAGCAGTACTTC.

The V gene is TRBV27, the J gene TRBJ2-7; 9 positions match TRBD2. After removal of 0 bases from V and 2 bases from J, the junction contained 5 bases not matched to a gene. Germline CDR1 and CDR2: MNHEY and SMNVEV (reference sequence). The length of the CDR3 is 16 residues. The CDR3 bases are TGTGCCAGCAGTTTATCGGGAATAGCGGGGGCCTACGAGCAGTACTTC. This gives the protein CASSLSGIAGAYEQYF.

This clone was observed a single time. This CDR3 is CASSLVGGNNEQFF. CDR3 nucleotides: TGTGCCAGCAGCTTAGTTGGCGGTAACAATGAGCAGTTCTTC. The chain joins TRBV11-2 to TRBJ2-1; D is unclear. V was clipped by 1 base and J by 5 bases, with 9 bases between them. Germline CDR1 and CDR2: SGHAT and FQNNGV. The CDR3 length is 14 residues.

The V gene is TRBV2, the J gene TRBJ2-7, with 7 bases that match TRBD1. In germline, CDR1 is SNHLY, CDR2 FYNNEI. This CDR3 has 12 amino acids. V shed 4 bases and J 3 bases; nucleotides not matched to a gene: 0. The CDR3 reads CASSGDSYEQYF. In DNA, the CDR3 is TGTGCCAGCAGTGGGGACAGCTACGAGCAGTACTTC.

This clone showed up just once. This chain connects TRBV30 to TRBJ1-1, with D hard to call. This CDR3 spans 16 amino acids. Germline CDR1 and CDR2: GTSNPN and SVGIG (reference sequence). V shed 0 bases and J shed 2 bases, with 16 bases lying between them. The CDR3 DNA sequence: TGTGCCTGGAGTGTTAAGAAGGGTTCGGGAAACACTGAAGCTTTCTTT. This gives the protein CAWSVKKGSGNTEAFF.

The V gene is TRBV19, the J gene TRBJ1-2, with D unresolved. V was cut by 3 bases and J by 7 bases, with 15 bases left in between. The CDR3 length is 14 residues. Germline values: CDR1 LNHDA, CDR2 SQIVND (reference sequence). In DNA, the CDR3 is TGTGCCAGTAGTATCGGTCGCGAGGTGGGTGGCTACACCTTC. Encoded protein: CASSIGREVGGYTF.

The rearrangement uses TRBV14 and TRBJ2-2; D is uncertain. The germline V and J ends were trimmed by 0 bases and 6 bases, with 5 bases remaining between them. This CDR3 comprises 13 residues. Germline-derived CDR1 and CDR2 are SGHDN and FVKESK. The CDR3 region has the DNA TGTGCCAGCAGCCAAGACCTTTCCGGGGAGCTGTTTTTT. This gives the protein CASSQDLSGELFF.

This chain links TRBV19 with TRBJ1-1, with D tentatively TRBD1 (5 bases). In germline, CDR1 is LNHDA, CDR2 SQIVND (reference sequence). This CDR3 contains 13 residues. With 9 bases removed from V and 1 base from J, the gap between germline ends came to 12 bases. CDR3 sequence (DNA): TGTGCCAGCAAGGAGGGGTGGAACACTGAAGCTTTCTTT. Translated, it gives CASKEGWNTEAFF.

This clone was counted once. The rearrangement links TRBV7-2 to TRBJ2-5, with 8 positions matching TRBD1. This CDR3 comprises 15 residues. Germline CDR1 is SGHTA and CDR2 is FQGNSA. Unmatched junction bases numbered 10, after V lost 5 bases and J lost 5 bases. The CDR3 DNA follows: TGTGCCAGCAGCGTCGGCCCAGGGGGCAGGGAGACCCAGTACTTC. Translating it yields CASSVGPGGRETQYF.

The rearrangement links TRBV6-1 to TRBJ2-5, with 12 bases fitting TRBD2. V lost 5 bases and J lost 2; bases outside the gene matches: 3. This CDR3 has 15 residues. CDR1 is MNHNS and CDR2 is SASEGT in the germline V gene. This CDR3 is CASSTSGGKQETQYF. CDR3 coding DNA: TGTGCCAGCAGTACTAGCGGGGGGAAACAAGAGACCCAGTACTTC.

The chain employs TRBV2 and TRBJ2-5, with D perhaps matching TRBD2 (5 bases). This CDR3 comprises 18 residues. Between the trimmed V and J ends, which lost 4 bases and 1 base, there was a span of 22 bases. The germline V gene has CDR1 SNHLY and CDR2 FYNNEI. The CDR3 sequence: CASSGTWTQGQTQETQYF. The CDR3 nucleotides are TGTGCCAGCAGTGGCACCTGGACTCAAGGTCAGACCCAAGAGACCCAGTACTTC.

The chain's CDR3 is CASSLWSGLAVDQPQHF. The CDR3 DNA reads TGTGCCAGCAGCTTATGGTCAGGGCTCGCGGTGGATCAGCCCCAGCATTTT. The gene calls are TRBV7-9 and TRBJ1-5, with a weak D call TRBD1 (5 bases). Germline values: CDR1 SEHNR, CDR2 FQNEAQ (reference sequence). Between the trimmed V and J ends, which lost 2 bases and 5 bases, there was a span of 19 bases. This CDR3 comprises 17 residues.

The CDR3 protein is CASSSPSSGGALTGELFF. The CDR3 DNA is TGTGCCAGCAGCTCCCCATCTAGCGGGGGGGCCCTGACCGGGGAGCTGTTTTTT. This chain connects TRBV13 to TRBJ2-2, with 12 bases that match TRBD2. Germline V gene sequence: CDR1 PRHDT, CDR2 FYEKMQ (reference sequence). The CDR3 contains 18 residues. Trimming removed 4 bases from V and 5 bases from J; junction bases left unmatched: 11.

The chain carries TRBV18 and TRBJ2-1, with 8 bases that match TRBD2. Germline-derived CDR1 and CDR2 are KGHSH and LQKENI. This CDR3 region has 15 residues. V shed 3 bases and J 6 bases; nucleotides not matched to a gene: 7. Here the CDR3 DNA reads TGTGCCAGCTCACCCAGCTCGGGGGGGGCCAATGAGCAGTTCTTC. It is translated as CASSPSSGGANEQFF.